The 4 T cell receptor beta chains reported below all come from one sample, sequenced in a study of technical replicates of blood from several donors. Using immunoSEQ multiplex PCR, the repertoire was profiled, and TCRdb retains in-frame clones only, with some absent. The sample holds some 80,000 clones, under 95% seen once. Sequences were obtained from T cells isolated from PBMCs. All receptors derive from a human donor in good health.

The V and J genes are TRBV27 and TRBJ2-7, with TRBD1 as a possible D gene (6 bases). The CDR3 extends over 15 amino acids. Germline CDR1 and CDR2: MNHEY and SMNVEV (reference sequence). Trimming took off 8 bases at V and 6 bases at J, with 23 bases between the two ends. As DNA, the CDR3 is TGTGCCAGCCGTACCCCGGCCCGGACAGTTGGCGAGCAGTACTTC. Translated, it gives CASRTPARTVGEQYF.

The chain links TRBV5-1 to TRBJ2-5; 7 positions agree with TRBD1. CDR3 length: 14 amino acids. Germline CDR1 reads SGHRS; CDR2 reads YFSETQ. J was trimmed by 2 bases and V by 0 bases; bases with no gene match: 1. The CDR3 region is CASSLARGQETQYF. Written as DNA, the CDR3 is TGCGCCAGCAGCTTGGCCAGGGGGCAAGAGACCCAGTACTTC.

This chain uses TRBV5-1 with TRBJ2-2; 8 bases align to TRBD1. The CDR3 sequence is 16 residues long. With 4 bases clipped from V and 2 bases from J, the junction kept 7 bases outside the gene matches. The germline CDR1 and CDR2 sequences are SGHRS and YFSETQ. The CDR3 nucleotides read TGCGCCAGCAGCCCCCAGGGGGCGCCTAACACCGGGGAGCTGTTTTTT. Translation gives CASSPQGAPNTGELFF.

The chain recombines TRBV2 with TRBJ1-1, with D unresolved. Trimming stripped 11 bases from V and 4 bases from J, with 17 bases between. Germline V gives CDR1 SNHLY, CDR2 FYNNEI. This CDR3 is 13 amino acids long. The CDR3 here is CARGREPGTEAFF. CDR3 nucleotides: TGTGCCCGCGGGAGGGAGCCCGGCACTGAAGCTTTCTTT.